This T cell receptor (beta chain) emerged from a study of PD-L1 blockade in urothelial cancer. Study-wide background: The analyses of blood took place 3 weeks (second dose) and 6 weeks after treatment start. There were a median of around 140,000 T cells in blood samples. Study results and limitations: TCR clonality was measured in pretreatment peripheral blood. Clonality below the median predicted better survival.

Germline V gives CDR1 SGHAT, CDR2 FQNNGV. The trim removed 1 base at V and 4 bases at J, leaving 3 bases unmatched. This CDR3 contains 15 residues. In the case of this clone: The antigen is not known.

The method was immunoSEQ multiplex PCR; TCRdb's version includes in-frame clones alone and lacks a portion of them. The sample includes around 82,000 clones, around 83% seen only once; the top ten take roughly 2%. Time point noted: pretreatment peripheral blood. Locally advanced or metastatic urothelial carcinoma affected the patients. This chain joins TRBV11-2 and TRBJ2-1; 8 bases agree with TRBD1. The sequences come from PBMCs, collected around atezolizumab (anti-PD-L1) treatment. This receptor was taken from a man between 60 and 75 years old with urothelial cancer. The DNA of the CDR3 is TGTGCCAGCAGCTTAGGGACAGGGATATACAATGAGCAGTTCTTC. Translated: CASSLGTGIYNEQFF. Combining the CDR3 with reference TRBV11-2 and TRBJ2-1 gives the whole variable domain EAGVAQSPRYKIIEKRQSVAFWCNPISGHATLYWYQQILGQGPKLLIQFQNNGVVDDSQLPKDRFSAERLKGVDSTLKIQPAKLEDSAVYLCASSLGTGIYNEQFFGPGTRLTVL.